This TCR beta chain was sequenced during a study of shared clonotypes between healthy human individuals (dated by TCRdb to 2018 to 2020). Turning to the overall study: A few men and two women, aged 18 to 49 years, made up the cohort. Per donor, three plates each were used for CD4 naive and CD4 memory, two for CD8 naive, and one for CD8 memory. To estimate repertoire size and how much clonotype sharing occurs between individuals, the study deeply sequenced the blood TCR repertoires of about 5 healthy adults. Different laboratories and diverse techniques were used to prepare libraries and sequence TCR repertoires, to increase sequencing depth and limit assay-specific biases. Leukapheresis yielded between about 0.94 and 8.9 billion PBMCs per donor.

General conclusions and limits of the study: Naive subsets generally had larger estimated clonotype richness than memory subsets. Pairwise subsampling indicated that sequencing depth was expected to affect the degree of clonotype sharing among donors. Because the study included only a small number of donors, the genetic and exposure-history diversity represented was limited. Sampling was limited to blood, and TCR repertoires in tissue likely differ from TCR repertoires in blood. Compared with non-shared clonotypes, clonotypes shared by all four sorted-subset donors had higher generation probabilities. Rarefaction of sorted-subset datasets indicated incomplete sequencing despite the large sequencing depth. Sharing across several donors was observed for about 5% of naive CD4, 3.5% of naive CD8, roughly 2.3% of memory CD4, and about 0.4% of memory CD8 clonotypes.

CD8 naive samples were obtained by positive selection for CCR7 among CD45RO-negative cells, yielding a CD45RA+CCR7+ population from which TemRA cells were excluded. The donors were healthy, HIV-negative adults with no recently reported acute infections or vaccinations. Every donor was a Caucasian adult living in Nashville, Tennessee, USA. After blood collection by leukapheresis, PBMCs were isolated using Ficoll-Histopaque density gradient centrifugation and then cryopreserved in the vapor phase of liquid nitrogen. Analytical flow cytometry was used to check the purity and quantity of each magnetically sorted T cell population. Each sorted fraction had its genomic DNA isolated and then quantified by UV absorbance on a Nanodrop 2000c. Using the deep immunoSEQ assay, multiplex PCR amplified TCR CDR3 regions from genomic DNA. Extracted genomic DNA from each cell subset was distributed evenly across all wells of several immunoSEQ 96-well plates, and each plate was treated as a replicate. For sorted subsets, 150 to 250 ng of genomic DNA, equivalent to some 30,000 T cell genomes, went into each replicate PCR. The purified libraries were quantified using a Qubit 3.0 fluorometer, sized with a Bioanalyzer 2100, and then quantified again using the KAPA Library Quantification kit. Every immunoSEQ 96-well plate was sequenced on a separate single-read 150-cycle Illumina NextSeq 550 flow cell. For the original study's pipeline: Because the immunoSEQ output held only junctional sequences and lacked quality scores, the filtering could not match the filtering applied to full-length reads. Sequences were annotated with PyIR, a Python wrapper for IgBLAST v1.9, and V/J genes and CDR3 were assigned using IMGT germline references. Reads were removed for weak V/J assignments (E-value above 1e-6), missing CDR3, stop codons, out-of-frame junctions, or ambiguous translated residues. V3J clonotypes were defined as sequences sharing an identical inferred V gene, J gene, and CDR3 amino acid sequence. Percentage overlap between repertoires was calculated by dividing the number of shared unique clonotypes by the size of the smaller repertoire. Richness of each repertoire was evaluated using RTK rarefaction, the Chao1 estimator, and Recon v2.1 estimates of unobserved clonotypes. Generation probabilities for all TCRbeta clonotypes obtained by the gDNA method from several donors were computed using OLGA. TCRdb carries this immuneACCESS record with in-frame sequences only. Its versions omit some clonotypes, under half of them owing to an unresolved V gene in the studies checked, with the rest unexplained. That table supplies the V and J calls and clone size; D and trimming were determined from the DNA. The sample data list roughly 550,000 clones, and about 95% of these were observed just once. The ten largest clones represent about 0.11% of the sample.

Per the germline V gene, SGHVS is the CDR1 and FNYEAQ is the CDR2. The V end loses 1 base and the J end loses 1 base, and a stretch of 7 bases separates them. Measured from the cysteine to the phenylalanine, the CDR3 is 14 residues long. Kept here is only the CDR3 DNA, which spans 42 bases and is read in frame from base 1. In regard to this clone: Its antigen has not been determined. Within one base of it there is no much larger clone, and no base qualities were kept.

The rearrangement joined TRBV7-6 to TRBJ1-1, with the D gene uncertain. The receptor's source is a woman aged 25 to 39 in good health. The sequenced sample consisted of naive CD8+ T cells sorted from blood. Taken with the paper, the label for cell subset or site translates to: CD45RA+CCR7+. The base sequence is TGTGCCAGCAGCTTAGGTGGCTGGAACACTGAAGCTTTCTTT. This yields the protein CASSLGGWNTEAFF.